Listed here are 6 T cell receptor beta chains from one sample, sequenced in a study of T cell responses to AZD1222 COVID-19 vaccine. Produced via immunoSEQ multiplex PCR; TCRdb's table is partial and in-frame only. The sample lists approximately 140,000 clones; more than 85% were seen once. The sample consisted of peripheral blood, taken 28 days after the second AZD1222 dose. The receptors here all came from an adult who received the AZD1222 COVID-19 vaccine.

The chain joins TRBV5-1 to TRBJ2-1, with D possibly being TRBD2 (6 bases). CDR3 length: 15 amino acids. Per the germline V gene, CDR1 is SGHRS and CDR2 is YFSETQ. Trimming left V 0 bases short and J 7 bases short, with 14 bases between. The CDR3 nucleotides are TGCGCCAGCAGCTTGGTGGCCGGTGGGGGGAATGAGCAGTTCTTC. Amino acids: CASSLVAGGGNEQFF. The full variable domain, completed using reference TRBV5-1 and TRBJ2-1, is KAGVTQTPRYLIKTRGQQVTLSCSPISGHRSVSWYQQTPGQGLQFLFEYFSETQRNKGNFPGRFSGRQFSNSRSEMNVSTLELGDSALYLCASSLVAGGGNEQFFGPGTRLTVL.

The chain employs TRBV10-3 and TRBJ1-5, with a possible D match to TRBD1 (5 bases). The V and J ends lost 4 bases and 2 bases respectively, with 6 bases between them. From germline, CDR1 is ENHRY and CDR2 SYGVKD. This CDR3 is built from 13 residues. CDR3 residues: CAISGDRNQPQHF. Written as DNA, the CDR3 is TGTGCCATCAGTGGGGACCGCAATCAGCCCCAGCATTTT.

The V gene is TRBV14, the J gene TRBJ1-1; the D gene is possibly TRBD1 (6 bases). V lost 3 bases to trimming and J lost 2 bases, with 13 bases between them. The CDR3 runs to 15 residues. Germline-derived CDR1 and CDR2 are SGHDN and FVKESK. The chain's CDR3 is CASSHRRQDNTEAFF. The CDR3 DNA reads TGTGCCAGCAGCCACCGAAGACAGGATAACACTGAAGCTTTCTTT.

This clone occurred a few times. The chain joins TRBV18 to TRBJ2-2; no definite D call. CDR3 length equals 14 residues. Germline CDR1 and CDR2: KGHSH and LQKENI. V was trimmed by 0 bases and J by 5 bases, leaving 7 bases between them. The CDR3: CASSPPGWTGELFF. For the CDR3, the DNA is TGTGCCAGCTCACCACCAGGATGGACCGGGGAGCTGTTTTTT.

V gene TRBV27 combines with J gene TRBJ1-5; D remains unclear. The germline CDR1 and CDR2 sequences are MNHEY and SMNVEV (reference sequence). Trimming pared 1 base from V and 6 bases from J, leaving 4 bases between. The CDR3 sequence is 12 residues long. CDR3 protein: CASSLLGQPQHF. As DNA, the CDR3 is TGTGCCAGCAGTTTATTGGGTCAGCCCCAGCATTTT.

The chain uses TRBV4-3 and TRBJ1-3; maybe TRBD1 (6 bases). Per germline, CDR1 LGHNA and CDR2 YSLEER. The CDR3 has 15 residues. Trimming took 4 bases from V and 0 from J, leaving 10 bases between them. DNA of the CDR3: TGCGCCAGCAGCCCGGGACAATCCTCTGGAAACACCATATATTTT. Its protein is CASSPGQSSGNTIYF.